Below are 6 T cell receptor beta chains sequenced from a single sample in a study of T-cell reconstitution after alpha-beta-depleted transplantation in children. During its preparation, the TCRbeta library received unique molecular identifiers. Each CDR3 protein is one row after TCRdb ran MiXCR on the PCR reads. The sample has fewer than 550,000 distinct CDR3 sequences; over 9.5% are singletons. The sample was PBMCs, mostly from graft donor cells, taken 180 days after TCRalphabeta/CD19-depleted stem cell transplant. The receptors here all came from a female patient between 2 and 15 years old who had a stem cell transplant for aplastic anemia, so the T cells may come from the graft donor.

This clonotype was observed a handful of times. This rearrangement joins TRBV5-6 to TRBJ2-7, with a possible D match to TRBD2 (5 bases). CDR1 and CDR2 from the germline V gene are SGHDT and YYEEEE. Trimming took 3 bases from V and 1 from J, leaving 17 bases between them. CDR3 length equals 16 residues. In DNA, the CDR3 is TGTGCCAGCAGCTGGGTAAGCGCTAGCCCGTCCTACGAGCAGTACGTC. Its translation: CASSWVSASPSYEQYV.

A few counts support this clonotype. The chain couples TRBV20-1 to TRBJ2-1; 9 bases line up with TRBD2. Germline loops: CDR1 DFQATT, CDR2 SNEGSKA (reference sequence). The J segment lost 4 bases and the V segment lost 3 bases, leaving 4 bases of the junction unmatched. The CDR3 contains 14 residues. The CDR3 sequence is CSASESGRYNEQFF. The CDR3 DNA reads as TGCAGTGCTAGCGAGAGCGGGAGGTACAATGAGCAGTTCTTC.

On this clonotype: This likely comes from a read error, as the CDR3 has no conserved phenylalanine or tryptophan at its end. This chain links TRBV5-1 with TRBJ2-7; D call uncertain. CDR1 is SGHRS, CDR2 YFSETQ, per germline. V gave up 0 bases and J gave up 5 bases, with 15 bases separating them. The length of the CDR3 is 15 residues. CDR3 nucleotides: TGCGCCAGCAGCTTGGAGGGTAAGCCCTTTGACGAGCAGTACTTG. Its protein product is CASSLEGKPFDEQYL.

The chain links TRBV7-8 to TRBJ2-7; 7 bases match TRBD1. The germline gives CDR1 SGHVS, CDR2 FQNEAQ. V lost 5 bases and J lost 4; bases outside the gene matches: 11. This CDR3 has 15 amino acids. CDR3 protein: CASSPRQGPLYEQYF. The CDR3, as DNA: TGTGCCAGCAGCCCACGACAGGGACCTCTTTACGAGCAGTACTTC.

At least ten counts were recorded for this clonotype. V is TRBV7-2 and J is TRBJ1-6; TRBD1 matches 8 bases. The CDR3 loop spans 14 amino acids. J gave up 9 bases and V 5 bases, and 6 bases lay outside the gene matches. Germline V CDR1 and CDR2: SGHTA, FQGNSA. CDR3 nucleotide sequence: TGTGCCAGCAGCCCCCAGGGGGCGAGTTCACCCCTCCACTTT. Translated: CASSPQGASSPLHF.

The chain links TRBV18 to TRBJ2-1; possibly TRBD2 for D (6 bases). Trimming took off 2 bases at V and 0 bases at J, with 8 bases between the two ends. CDR3 length equals 15 residues. Germline V gene lookup returns CDR1 KGHSH and CDR2 LQKENI. The CDR3 nucleotides read TGTGCCAGCTCACCAAAGCGGGCCTCCTACAATGAGCAGTTCTTC. Amino acids: CASSPKRASYNEQFF.